This T cell receptor beta chain was captured in a study of cytomegalovirus exposure and HLA in healthy donors. Study-level findings and limits: Evidence from a later analysis indicated that most CMV-associated TCR beta chains looked HLA-restricted.

The PCR contained 60 Vbeta and 13 Jbeta primers. Sequencing used immunoSEQ multiplex PCR; TCRdb keeps in-frame clones, though not all of them. This table has 64,000 or so clones, about 67% appearing once. To note about this clone: Its target is unknown.

The source material was PBMCs. This sequence was found in a man aged 40-49 years in good health and CMV-seropositive.

The CDR3 DNA is TGTGCCAGTAGTCTATACAGTAACTACAATGAGCAGTTCTTC. Protein sequence: CASSLYSNYNEQFF. The chain combines TRBV19 with TRBJ2-1; D call uncertain. Trimming removed 5 bases from V and 3 bases from J, with 11 bases in between. This CDR3 contains 14 residues. The germline V gene encodes CDR1 LNHDA and CDR2 SQIVND (reference sequence).